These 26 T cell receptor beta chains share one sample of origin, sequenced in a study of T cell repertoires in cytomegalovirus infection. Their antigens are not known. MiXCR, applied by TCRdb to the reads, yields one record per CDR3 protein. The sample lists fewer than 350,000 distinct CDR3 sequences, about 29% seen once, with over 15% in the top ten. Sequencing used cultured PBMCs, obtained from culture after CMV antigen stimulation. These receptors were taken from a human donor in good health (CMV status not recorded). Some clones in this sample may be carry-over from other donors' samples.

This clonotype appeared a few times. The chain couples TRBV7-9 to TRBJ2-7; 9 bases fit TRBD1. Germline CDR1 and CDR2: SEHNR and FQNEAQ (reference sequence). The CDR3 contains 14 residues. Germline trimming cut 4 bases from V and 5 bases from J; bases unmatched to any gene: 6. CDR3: CASSSGTGNHEQYF. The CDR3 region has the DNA TGTGCCAGCAGCTCGGGGACAGGGAACCACGAGCAGTACTTC.

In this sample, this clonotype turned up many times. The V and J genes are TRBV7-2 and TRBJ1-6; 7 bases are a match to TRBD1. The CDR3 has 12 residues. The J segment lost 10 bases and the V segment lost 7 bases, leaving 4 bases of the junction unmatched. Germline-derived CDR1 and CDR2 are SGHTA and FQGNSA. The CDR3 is CASTQQGSPLHF. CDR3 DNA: TGTGCCAGCACCCAACAGGGGTCACCCCTCCACTTT.

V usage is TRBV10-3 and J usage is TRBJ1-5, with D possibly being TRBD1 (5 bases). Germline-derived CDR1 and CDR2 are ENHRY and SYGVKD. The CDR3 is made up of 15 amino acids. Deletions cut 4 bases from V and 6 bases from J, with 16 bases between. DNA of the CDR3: TGTGCCATCAGTGGGGTCTCAGGGATAGGTCAGCCCCAGCATTTT. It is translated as CAISGVSGIGQPQHF.

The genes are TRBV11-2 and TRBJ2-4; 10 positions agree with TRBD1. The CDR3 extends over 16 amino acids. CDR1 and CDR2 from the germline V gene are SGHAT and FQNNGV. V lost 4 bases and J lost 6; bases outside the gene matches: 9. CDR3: CASSSFSDRGLNIQYF. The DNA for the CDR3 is TGTGCCAGCAGCTCATTTTCCGACAGGGGGCTAAACATTCAGTACTTC.

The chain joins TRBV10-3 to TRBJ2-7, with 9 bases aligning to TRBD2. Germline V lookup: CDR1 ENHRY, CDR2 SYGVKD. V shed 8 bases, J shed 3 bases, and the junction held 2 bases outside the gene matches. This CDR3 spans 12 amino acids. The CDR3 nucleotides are TGTGCCATCGGGCGGGGGGGCTACGAGCAGTACTTC. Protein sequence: CAIGRGGYEQYF.

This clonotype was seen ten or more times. The CDR3 spells CASRPDKVGGGLYTQYF. CDR3 in DNA: TGTGCCAGCAGGCCTGACAAAGTTGGGGGGGGCCTATATACGCAGTATTTT. The gene calls are TRBV12-3 or TRBV12-4 and TRBJ2-3; D may be TRBD2 (7 bases). The V gene lost 6 bases and the J gene lost 7 bases, with 26 bases spanning the gap. The CDR3 loop spans 17 amino acids.

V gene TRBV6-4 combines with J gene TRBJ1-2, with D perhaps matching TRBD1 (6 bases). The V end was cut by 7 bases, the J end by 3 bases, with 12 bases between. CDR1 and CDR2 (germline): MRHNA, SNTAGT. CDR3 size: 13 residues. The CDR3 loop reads CASKGRGDYGYTF. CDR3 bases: TGTGCCAGCAAAGGCAGGGGCGACTATGGCTACACCTTC.

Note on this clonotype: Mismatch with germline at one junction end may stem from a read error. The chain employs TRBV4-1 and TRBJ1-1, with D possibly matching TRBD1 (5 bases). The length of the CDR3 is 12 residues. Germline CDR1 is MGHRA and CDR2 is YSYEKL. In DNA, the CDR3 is TGTGCCAGCAGCCAAGAAACAGGAGCAGCTTTCTTT. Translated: CASSQETGAAFF.

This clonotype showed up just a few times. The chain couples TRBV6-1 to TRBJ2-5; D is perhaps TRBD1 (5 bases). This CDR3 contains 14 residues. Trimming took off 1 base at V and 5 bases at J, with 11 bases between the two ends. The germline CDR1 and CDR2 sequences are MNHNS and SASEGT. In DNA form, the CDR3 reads TGTGCCAGCAGTGAAGGGGTGGGGCAGGAGACCCAGTACTTC. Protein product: CASSEGVGQETQYF.

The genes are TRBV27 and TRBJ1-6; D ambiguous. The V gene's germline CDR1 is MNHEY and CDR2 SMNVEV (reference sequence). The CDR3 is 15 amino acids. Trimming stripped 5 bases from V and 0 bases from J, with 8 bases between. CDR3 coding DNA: TGTGCCAGCAGTCCCCCTTACTCCTATAATTCACCCCTCCACTTT. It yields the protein CASSPPYSYNSPLHF.

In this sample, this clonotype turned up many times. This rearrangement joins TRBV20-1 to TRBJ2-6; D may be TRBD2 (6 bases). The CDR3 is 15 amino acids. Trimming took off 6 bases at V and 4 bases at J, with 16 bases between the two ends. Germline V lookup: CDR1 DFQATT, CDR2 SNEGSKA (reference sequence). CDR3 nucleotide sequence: TGCAGTGCCAAGGCGGGATCCTCAGGGGCCAACGTCCTGACTTTC. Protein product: CSAKAGSSGANVLTF.

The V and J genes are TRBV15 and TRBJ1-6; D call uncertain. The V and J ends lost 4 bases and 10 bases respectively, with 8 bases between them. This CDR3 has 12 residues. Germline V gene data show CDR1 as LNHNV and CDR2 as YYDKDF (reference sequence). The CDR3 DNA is TGTGCCACCAGCACTCCCGACTCACCCCTCCACTTT. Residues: CATSTPDSPLHF.

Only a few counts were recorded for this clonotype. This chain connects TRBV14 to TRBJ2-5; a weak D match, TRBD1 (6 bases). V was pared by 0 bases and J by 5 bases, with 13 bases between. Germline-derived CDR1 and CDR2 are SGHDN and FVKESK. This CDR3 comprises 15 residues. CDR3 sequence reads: CASSQDNRVRETQYF. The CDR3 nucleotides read TGTGCCAGCAGCCAAGATAACAGGGTGAGGGAGACCCAGTACTTC.

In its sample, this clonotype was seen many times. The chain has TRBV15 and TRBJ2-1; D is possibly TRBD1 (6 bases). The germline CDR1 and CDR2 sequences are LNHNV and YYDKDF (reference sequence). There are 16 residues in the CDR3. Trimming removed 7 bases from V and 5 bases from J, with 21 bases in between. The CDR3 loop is CATTGRGPRPHNEQFF. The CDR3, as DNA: TGTGCCACCACCGGCAGGGGACCCCGTCCCCACAATGAGCAGTTCTTC.

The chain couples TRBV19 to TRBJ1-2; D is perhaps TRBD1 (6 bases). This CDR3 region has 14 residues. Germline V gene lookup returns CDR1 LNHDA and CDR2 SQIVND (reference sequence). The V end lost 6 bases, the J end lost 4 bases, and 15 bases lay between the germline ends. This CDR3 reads CASSSGRGGYGYTF. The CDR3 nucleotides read TGTGCCAGTAGCTCCGGCAGGGGTGGCTATGGCTACACCTTC.

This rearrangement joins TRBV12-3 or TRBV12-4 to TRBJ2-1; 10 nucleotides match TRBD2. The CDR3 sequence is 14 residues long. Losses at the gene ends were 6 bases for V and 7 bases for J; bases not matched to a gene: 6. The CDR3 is CASSPGLATNEQFF. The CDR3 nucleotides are TGTGCCAGCAGCCCGGGACTAGCGACAAATGAGCAGTTCTTC.

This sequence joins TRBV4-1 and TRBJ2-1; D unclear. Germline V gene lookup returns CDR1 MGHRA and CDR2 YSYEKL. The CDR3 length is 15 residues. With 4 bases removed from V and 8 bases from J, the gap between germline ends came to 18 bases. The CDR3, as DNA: TGCGCCAGCAGCCCGGGCGGCGGCCGTACGTATGAGCAGTTCTTC. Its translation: CASSPGGGRTYEQFF.

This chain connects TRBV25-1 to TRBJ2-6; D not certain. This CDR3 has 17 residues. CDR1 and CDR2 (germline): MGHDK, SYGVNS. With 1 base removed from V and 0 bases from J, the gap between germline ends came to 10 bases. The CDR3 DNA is TGTGCCAGCAGTGAATCGGCCAGTCTCTCTGGGGCCAACGTCCTGACTTTC. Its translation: CASSESASLSGANVLTF.

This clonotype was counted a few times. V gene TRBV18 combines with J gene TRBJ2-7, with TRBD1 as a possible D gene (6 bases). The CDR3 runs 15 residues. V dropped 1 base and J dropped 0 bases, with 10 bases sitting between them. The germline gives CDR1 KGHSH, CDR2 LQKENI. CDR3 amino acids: CASSPRQASSYEQYF. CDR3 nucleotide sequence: TGTGCCAGCTCACCACGACAGGCGAGCTCCTACGAGCAGTACTTC. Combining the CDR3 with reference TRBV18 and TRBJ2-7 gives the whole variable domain NAGVMQNPRHLVRRRGQEARLRCSPMKGHSHVYWYRQLPEEGLKFMVYLQKENIIDESGMPKERFSAEFPKEGPSILRIQQVVRGDSAAYFCASSPRQASSYEQYFGPGTRLTVT.

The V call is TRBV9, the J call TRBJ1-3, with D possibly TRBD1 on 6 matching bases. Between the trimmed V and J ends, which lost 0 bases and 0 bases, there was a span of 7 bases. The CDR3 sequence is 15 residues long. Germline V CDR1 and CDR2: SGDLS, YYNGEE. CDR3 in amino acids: CASSVEGHSGNTIYF. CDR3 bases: TGTGCCAGCAGCGTAGAGGGACACTCTGGAAACACCATATATTTT.

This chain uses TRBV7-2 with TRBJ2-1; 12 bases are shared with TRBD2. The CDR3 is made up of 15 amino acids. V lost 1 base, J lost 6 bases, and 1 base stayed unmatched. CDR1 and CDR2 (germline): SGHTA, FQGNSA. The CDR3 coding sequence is TGTGCCAGCAGCTTAGTGGGACTAGCGGGCAATGAGCAGTTCTTC. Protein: CASSLVGLAGNEQFF. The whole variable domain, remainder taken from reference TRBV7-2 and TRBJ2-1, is GAGVSQSPSNKVTEKGKDVELRCDPISGHTALYWYRQSLGQGLEFLIYFQGNSAPDKSGLPSDRFSAERTGGSVSTLTIQRTQQEDSAVYLCASSLVGLAGNEQFFGPGTRLTVL.

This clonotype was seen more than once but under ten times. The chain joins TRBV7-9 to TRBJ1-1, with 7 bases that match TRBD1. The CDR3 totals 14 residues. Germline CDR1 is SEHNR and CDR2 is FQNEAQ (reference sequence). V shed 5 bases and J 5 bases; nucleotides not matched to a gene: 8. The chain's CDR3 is CASSRRQGRTEAFF. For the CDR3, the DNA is TGTGCCAGCAGCCGGAGACAGGGACGGACTGAAGCTTTCTTT.

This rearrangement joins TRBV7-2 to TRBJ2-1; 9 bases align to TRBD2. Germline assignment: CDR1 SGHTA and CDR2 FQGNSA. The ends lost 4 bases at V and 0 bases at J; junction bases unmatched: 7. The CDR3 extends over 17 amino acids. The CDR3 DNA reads TGTGCCAGCAGCTCAAGGACTAGCGTCGGCTCCTACAATGAGCAGTTCTTC. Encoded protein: CASSSRTSVGSYNEQFF.

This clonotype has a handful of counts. CDR3 bases: TGTGCCAGCACCCCCGGGCTGTCGACCGACAGCTCCTACGAGCAGTACTTC. It yields the protein CASTPGLSTDSSYEQYF. This chain joins TRBV28 and TRBJ2-7, with D maybe TRBD1 (5 bases). This CDR3 contains 17 residues. Trimming cost V 7 bases and J 0 bases, with 22 bases left between them. From germline, CDR1 is MDHEN and CDR2 SYDVKM.

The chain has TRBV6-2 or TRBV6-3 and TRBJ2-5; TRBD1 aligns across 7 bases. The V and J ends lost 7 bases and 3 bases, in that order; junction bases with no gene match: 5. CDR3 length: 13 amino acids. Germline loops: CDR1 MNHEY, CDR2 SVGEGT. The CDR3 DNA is TGTGCCAGCATAGGGGGCAACGAAGAGACCCAGTACTTC. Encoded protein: CASIGGNEETQYF.

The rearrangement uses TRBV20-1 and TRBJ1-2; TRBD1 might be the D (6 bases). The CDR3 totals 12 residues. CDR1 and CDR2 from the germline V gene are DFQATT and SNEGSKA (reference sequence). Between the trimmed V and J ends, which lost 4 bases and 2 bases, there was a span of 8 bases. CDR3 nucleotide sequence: TGCAGTGCTAACAGGGAGAACTATGGCTACACCTTC. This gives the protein CSANRENYGYTF.